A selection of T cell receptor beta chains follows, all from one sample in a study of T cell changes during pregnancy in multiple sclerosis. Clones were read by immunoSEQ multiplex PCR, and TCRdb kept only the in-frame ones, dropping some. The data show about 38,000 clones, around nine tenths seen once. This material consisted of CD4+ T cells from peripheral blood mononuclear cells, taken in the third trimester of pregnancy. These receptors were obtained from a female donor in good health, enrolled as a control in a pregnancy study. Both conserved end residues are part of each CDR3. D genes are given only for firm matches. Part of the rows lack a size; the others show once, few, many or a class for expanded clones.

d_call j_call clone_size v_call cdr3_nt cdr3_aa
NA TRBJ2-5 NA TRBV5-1 TGCGCCAGCAGCTTGGGAGTCCCAGGACTAGAGACCCAGTACTTC CASSLGVPGLETQYF
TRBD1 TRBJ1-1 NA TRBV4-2 TGTGCCAGCAGCGAGGGACAGGGAAACACTGAAGCTTTCTTT CASSEGQGNTEAFF
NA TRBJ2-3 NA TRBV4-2 TGTGCCAGCAGCCAAGGCGCAGGAGGGAATCCGGATACGCAGTATTTT CASSQGAGGNPDTQYF
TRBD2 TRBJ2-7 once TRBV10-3 TGTGCCATCACCAATGGACTAGCGGGAGGTGGGGGCGAGCAGTACTTC CAITNGLAGGGGEQYF
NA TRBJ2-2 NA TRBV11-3 TGTGCCAGCAGCCCAGCTAGCCGTCACACCGGGGAGCTGTTTTTT CASSPASRHTGELFF
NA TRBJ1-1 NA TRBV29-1 TGCAGCGTCCACAGGGATGAATACACTGAAGCTTTCTTT CSVHRDEYTEAFF
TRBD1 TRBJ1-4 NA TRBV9 TGTGCCAGCAGCGCAAACTTCGCCGGGACAGAGTTACTGCGACTGTTTTTT CASSANFAGTELLRLFF
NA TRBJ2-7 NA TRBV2 TGTGCCAGCAGAAGTAACGGGGACAACGAGCAGTACTTC CASRSNGDNEQYF
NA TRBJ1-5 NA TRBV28 TGTGCCAGCAGTAGAAGGAGCAGGGTAGTTAGTCAGCCCCAGCATTTT CASSRRSRVVSQPQHF
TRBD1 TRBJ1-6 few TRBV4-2 TGTGCCAGCAGCCCCGTCGGACAGGGCCGGGGAAGCTCCTATAATTCACCCCTCCACTTT CASSPVGQGRGSSYNSPLHF
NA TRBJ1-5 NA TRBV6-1 TGTGCCAGCACCTCGGGCAGGGCGAGCAATCAGCCCCAGCATTTT CASTSGRASNQPQHF
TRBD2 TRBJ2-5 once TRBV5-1 TGCGCCAGCAGCTTAGGAGCGGGAGAAGAGACCCAGTACTTC CASSLGAGEETQYF
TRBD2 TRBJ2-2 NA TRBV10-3 TGTGCCATCAGAGTACTAGCGGGAGTCGGATCCGGGGAGCTGTTTTTT CAIRVLAGVGSGELFF
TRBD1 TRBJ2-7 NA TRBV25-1 TGTGCCAGCAGACCGACAGGGGTGGGAGAGCAGTACTTC CASRPTGVGEQYF
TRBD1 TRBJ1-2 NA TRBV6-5 TGTGCCAGCAGACCGGGACAGAACTATGGCTACACCTTC CASRPGQNYGYTF
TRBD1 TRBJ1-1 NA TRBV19 TGTGCCACTCGCTTTGAACAGGGGACGGGAACTGAAGCTTTCTTT CATRFEQGTGTEAFF
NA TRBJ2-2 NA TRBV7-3 TGTGCCAGCAGCTTACAGGGGAACACCGGGGAGCTGTTTTTT CASSLQGNTGELFF
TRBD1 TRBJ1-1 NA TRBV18 TGTGCCAGCTCACCACGGGTAGGACAGGGGACGAGGGGCACTGAAGCTTTCTTT CASSPRVGQGTRGTEAFF
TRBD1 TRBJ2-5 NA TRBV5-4 TGTGCCAGCAGCCCTGGACAGGGGCGAGGAGAGACCCAGTACTTC CASSPGQGRGETQYF
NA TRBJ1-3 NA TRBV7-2 TGTGCCAGCAGACGAGGGGGGGGTGGAAACACCATATATTTT CASRRGGGGNTIYF
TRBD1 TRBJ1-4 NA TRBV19 TGTGCCAGTAGTTGGGCAGGGGGAAGTAATGAAAAACTGTTTTTT CASSWAGGSNEKLFF
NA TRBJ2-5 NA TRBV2 TGTGCCAGCAGTGCCCGACAGGCGCCAGAGACCCAGTACTTC CASSARQAPETQYF
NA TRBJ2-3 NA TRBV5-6 TGTGCCAGCAGCCCCGGCCAGGGATACACAGATACGCAGTATTTT CASSPGQGYTDTQYF
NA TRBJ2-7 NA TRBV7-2 TGTGCCAGCAGCCTCGGGACTGCCTACGAGCAGTACTTC CASSLGTAYEQYF
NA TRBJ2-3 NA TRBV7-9 TGTGCCAGCAGCTTAGTTGGCCGGGAACGAACAGATACGCAGTATTTT CASSLVGRERTDTQYF
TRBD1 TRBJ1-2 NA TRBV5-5 TGTGCCAGCAGCTTGGAACAATTTGACAGGGTCTATGGCTACACCTTC CASSLEQFDRVYGYTF
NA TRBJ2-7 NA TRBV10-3 TGTGCCATCAGCCTCGGGACTCAGAGGTCCTACGAGCAGTACTTC CAISLGTQRSYEQYF
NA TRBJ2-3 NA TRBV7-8 TGTGCCAGCAGCTTAGGCGGCGCCAGCACAGATACGCAGTATTTT CASSLGGASTDTQYF
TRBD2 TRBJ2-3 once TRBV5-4 TGTGCCAGCAGCTTGACTAGCGGGGGCGGACATACGCAGTATTTT CASSLTSGGGHTQYF
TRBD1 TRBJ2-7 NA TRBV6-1 TGTGCCAGCAGGGGGACAGGGTCCTACGAGCAGTACTTC CASRGTGSYEQYF
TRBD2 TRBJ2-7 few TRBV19 TGTGCCAGTAGTGCAGGGACTAGCGGGGGACCCTCCTACGAGCAGTACTTC CASSAGTSGGPSYEQYF
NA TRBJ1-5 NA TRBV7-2 TGTGCCAGCAGCTTGAGGTCGTGGACACGGAGTAATCAGCCCCAGCATTTT CASSLRSWTRSNQPQHF
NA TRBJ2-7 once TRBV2 TGTGCCAGCAGTGACTTTTACCCGCGACAGTCGCCCTACGAGCAGTACTTC CASSDFYPRQSPYEQYF
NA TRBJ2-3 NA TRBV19 TGTGCCAGTAGTGCAAATCCCGGGACTCCAGGGACGCAGTATTTT CASSANPGTPGTQYF
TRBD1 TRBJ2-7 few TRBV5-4 TGTGCCAGCAGCTCGCCGGGACAGGGGTACGAGCAGTACTTC CASSSPGQGYEQYF
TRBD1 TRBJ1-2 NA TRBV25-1 TGTGCCAGCAGCGATTCCCGACAGGGTAACTATGGCTACACCTTC CASSDSRQGNYGYTF
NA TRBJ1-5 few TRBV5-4 TGTGCCAGCAGCTTGATCGGTAGCAATCAGCCCCAGCATTTT CASSLIGSNQPQHF
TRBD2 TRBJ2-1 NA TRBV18 TGTGCCAGCTCACGACTAGCGGCCGGTTCGGGCTACAATGAGCAGTTCTTC CASSRLAAGSGYNEQFF
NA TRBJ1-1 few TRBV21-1 TGTGCCACCTGCGGTTACACTGAAGCTTTCTTT CATCGYTEAFF
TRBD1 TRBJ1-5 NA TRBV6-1 TGTGCCAGCAGGAGCCCAGGGGGTTTTCAGCCCCAGCATTTT CASRSPGGFQPQHF
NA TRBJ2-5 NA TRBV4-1 TGCGCCAGCAGCCAAGGCCAGCATGAGGGGGTGCAGCTAGAGACCCAGTACTTC CASSQGQHEGVQLETQYF
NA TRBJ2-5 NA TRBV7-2 TGTGCCAGCAGCTTAGCAGGGGCTCAAGAGACCCAGTACTTC CASSLAGAQETQYF
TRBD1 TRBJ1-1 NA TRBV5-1 TGCGCCAGCAGCCGGGACAGCTACACTGAAGCTTTCTTT CASSRDSYTEAFF
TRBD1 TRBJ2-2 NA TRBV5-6 TGTGCCAGCAGCTTCCCCGGGACAGCAAACACCGGGGAGCTGTTTTTT CASSFPGTANTGELFF
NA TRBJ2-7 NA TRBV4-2 TGTGCCAGCAGCCTCCTGGCAGGGGCTTTTACCTACGAGCAGTACTTC CASSLLAGAFTYEQYF
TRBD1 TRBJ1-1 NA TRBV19 TGTGCCAGCAACACAGGGGCCTCCACTGAAGCTTTCTTT CASNTGASTEAFF
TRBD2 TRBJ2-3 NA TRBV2 TGTGCCAGCAGAACGAGCGGGGGGGTGTTGGATACGCAGTATTTT CASRTSGGVLDTQYF
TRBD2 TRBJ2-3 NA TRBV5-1 TGCGCCACCAGACGAGGGACTAGCGGACCCACAGATACGCAGTATTTT CATRRGTSGPTDTQYF
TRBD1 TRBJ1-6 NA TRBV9 TGTGCCAGCAGCCCCCGGGACAGAAATTCACCCCTCCACTTT CASSPRDRNSPLHF
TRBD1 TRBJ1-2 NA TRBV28 TGTGCCAGCAGCAAGGGACAGAACTATGGCTACACCTTC CASSKGQNYGYTF
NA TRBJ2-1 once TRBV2 TGTGCCAGCAGCACAACCCTGGAGAGTGAGCAGTTCTTC CASSTTLESEQFF
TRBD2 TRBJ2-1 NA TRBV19 TGTGCCAGCTACATCCGGGGGGGGACTAGCGGGAGCAAGGACAATGAGCAGTTCTTC CASYIRGGTSGSKDNEQFF
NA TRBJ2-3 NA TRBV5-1 TGCGCCAGCAGCTTAGGCGGGATTGGTTCAGATACGCAGTATTTT CASSLGGIGSDTQYF
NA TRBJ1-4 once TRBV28 TGTGCCAGCAGTTTAGCCACGTCGGGTAATGAAAAACTGTTTTTT CASSLATSGNEKLFF
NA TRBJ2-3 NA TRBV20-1 TGCAGTGCTAGGAGAGATACGCAGTATTTT CSARRDTQYF
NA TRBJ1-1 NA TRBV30 TGTGCCTGGAGTGCCTACCCACCAGAATATAGGGGCACTGAAGCTTTCTTT CAWSAYPPEYRGTEAFF
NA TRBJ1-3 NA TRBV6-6 TGTGCCAGCAGTTATTTCGGGGGGTTTGGGAACACCATATATTTT CASSYFGGFGNTIYF
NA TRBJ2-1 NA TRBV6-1 TGTGCCAGCAGTGAAGATGGACTCTACACCACTGTTGTCAAGGAGCAGTTCTTC CASSEDGLYTTVVKEQFF
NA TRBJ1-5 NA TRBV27 TGTGCCAGCAGTCTCCAGGGGCAGCCCCAGCATTTT CASSLQGQPQHF
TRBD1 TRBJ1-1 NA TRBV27 TGTGCCAGCAGTCCCCGACAGGGGTGGCGTAACACTGAAGCTTTCTTT CASSPRQGWRNTEAFF